The 13 T cell receptor beta chains below all came from one sample that was sequenced in a study of CD8+CD57+ T cells in acquired aplastic anemia. Genomic DNA, the template, was used for profiling of the TCR beta VDJ and CDR3. TCRdb redid the calling of the reads with MiXCR, one entry per CDR3 protein. This sample carries some 180,000 distinct CDR3 sequences, about half of them seen once, and the ten largest clones take 2.9%. Sequences were obtained from sorted CD4+, CD8+, or CD8+CD57+ T cells (not recorded which) from PBMCs. Receptor source: a human donor in good health.

The J gene is TRBJ2-7, the V gene TRBV29-1; possible D gene TRBD1, 6 bases. The CDR3 contains 15 residues. In germline, CDR1 is SQVTM, CDR2 ANQGSEA. V was shortened by 2 bases and J by 6 bases, with 20 bases between the two germline ends. The CDR3 DNA is TGCAGCGTTGAAACCGGACAGAAAGCAGACCCCGAGCAGTACTTC. This gives the protein CSVETGQKADPEQYF.

This clonotype turned up a few times. CDR3 nucleotides: TGTGCCAGTAGTATCCAAGCAGGGGCCTATGGCTACACCTTC. Amino acid sequence: CASSIQAGAYGYTF. The rearrangement links TRBV19 to TRBJ1-2, with D perhaps TRBD1 (6 bases). Between the trimmed V and J ends, which lost 3 bases and 4 bases, there was a span of 12 bases. CDR3 length: 14 residues. Germline values: CDR1 LNHDA, CDR2 SQIVND (reference sequence).

The chain has TRBV10-2 and TRBJ2-7, with D uncertain. Trimming stripped 5 bases from V and 4 bases from J, with 12 bases between. Germline CDR1 and CDR2: WSHSY and SAAADI. The CDR3 consists of 13 residues. The CDR3, as DNA: TGCGCCAGCAGTTTCGGCGCCTGGTACGAGCAGTACTTC. Residues: CASSFGAWYEQYF.

The chain joins TRBV2 to TRBJ1-2, with 10 bases aligning to TRBD1. V shed 4 bases and J 3 bases; nucleotides not matched to a gene: 5. The CDR3 is 15 amino acids. The germline CDR1 and CDR2 sequences are SNHLY and FYNNEI. The CDR3 DNA follows: TGTGCCAGCAGTGCGACAGGGGGCAGCCACTATGGCTACACCTTC. It is translated as CASSATGGSHYGYTF.

This chain joins TRBV7-3 and TRBJ2-7; D call uncertain. CDR3 length: 12 residues. Germline V gene lookup returns CDR1 SGHTA and CDR2 FQGTGA. Trimming pared 5 bases from V and 5 bases from J, leaving 10 bases between. The CDR3 DNA sequence: TGTGCCAGCAGCCCCTCGAAGAACGAGCAGTACTTC. This codes for CASSPSKNEQYF. The full variable domain, completed using reference TRBV7-3 and TRBJ2-7, is GAGVSQTPSNKVTEKGKYVELRCDPISGHTALYWYRQSLGQGPEFLIYFQGTGAADDSGLPNDRFFAVRPEGSVSTLKIQRTERGDSAVYLCASSPSKNEQYFGPGTRLTVT.

This clonotype showed up many times. J is TRBJ2-7 and V is TRBV5-1, with 7 bases lining up with TRBD2. Trimming at V came to 6 bases and at J to 2 bases, leaving 11 bases not matched to a gene. Germline CDR1 is SGHRS and CDR2 is YFSETQ. This CDR3 spans 15 amino acids. The CDR3 region is CASIWGGSLPYEQYF. Here the CDR3 DNA reads TGCGCCAGCATTTGGGGCGGGAGTCTACCCTACGAGCAGTACTTC.

This clonotype was observed many times. This sequence joins TRBV9 and TRBJ1-4, with D possibly TRBD1 on 5 matching bases. Between the trimmed V and J ends, which lost 4 bases and 0 bases, there was a span of 13 bases. CDR3 length equals 16 residues. CDR1 and CDR2 from the germline V gene are SGDLS and YYNGEE. CDR3 region: CASSSDIRATNEKLFF. The CDR3 DNA reads TGTGCCAGCAGCTCGGACATAAGGGCAACTAATGAAAAACTGTTTTTT. The full variable domain, its missing parts supplied by reference TRBV9 and TRBJ1-4, is DSGVTQTPKHLITATGQRVTLRCSPRSGDLSVYWYQQSLDQGLQFLIQYYNGEERAKGNILERFSAQQFPDLHSELNLSSLELGDSALYFCASSSDIRATNEKLFFGSGTQLSVL.

The count of this clonotype is one. Possible read error: a much larger clone is one base away. V is TRBV14 and J is TRBJ2-7, with D perhaps TRBD1 (5 bases). Trimming cost V 8 bases and J 6 bases, with 14 bases left between them. Looked up from germline, CDR1 is SGHDN and CDR2 is FVKESK. The CDR3 spans 12 residues. CDR3 amino acids: CASSRGHPEQYF. CDR3 sequence (DNA): TGTGCCAGCTCACGAGGACATCCCGAGCAGTACTTC. The full variable domain, its missing parts supplied by reference TRBV14 and TRBJ2-7, is EAGVTQFPSHSVIEKGQTVTLRCDPISGHDNLYWYRRVMGKEIKFLLHFVKESKQDESGMPNNRFLAERTGGTYSTLKVQPAELEDSGVYFCASSRGHPEQYFGPGTRLTVT.

As concerns this clonotype: A much larger clone differs from this one at a single base, so this may be a read error. The chain employs TRBV12-3 or TRBV12-4 and TRBJ2-3, with D unresolved. The CDR3 covers 16 residues. The CDR3 sequence: CASSVASKTNTDTQYF. The DNA of the CDR3 is TGTGCCAGCAGTGTAGCCTCCAAAACAAACACAGATACGCAGTATTTT.

In its sample, this clonotype was seen many times. This chain uses TRBV3-1 with TRBJ1-2; tentative D call: TRBD1 (5 bases). The germline V and J ends were trimmed by 0 bases and 4 bases, with 9 bases remaining between them. This CDR3 spans 14 amino acids. Germline assignment: CDR1 LGHDT and CDR2 YNNKEL (reference sequence). The CDR3 DNA follows: TGTGCCAGCAGCCAAGATGGGCAGGGCTATGGCTACACCTTC. It codes for CASSQDGQGYGYTF.

This clonotype was seen repeatedly, ten times or more. V and J are TRBV2 and TRBJ2-5; D unresolved. Trimming cost V 3 bases and J 5 bases, with 7 bases left between them. CDR1 and CDR2 from the germline V gene are SNHLY and FYNNEI. The CDR3 loop spans 12 amino acids. CDR3 region: CASSDARETQYF. For the CDR3, the DNA is TGTGCCAGCAGTGATGCGCGGGAGACCCAGTACTTC.

The V gene is TRBV5-1, the J gene TRBJ2-1; TRBD1 agrees at 7 bases. J lost 6 bases, V lost 4 bases, and 10 bases had no gene match. Looked up from germline, CDR1 is SGHRS and CDR2 is YFSETQ. There are 15 residues in the CDR3. DNA of the CDR3: TGCGCCAGCAGCCCCGAGGGACAGCCTGGCAATGAGCAGTTCTTC. This codes for CASSPEGQPGNEQFF.

The sample holds a few counts of this clonotype. The germline gene is not matched at one end of the junction; a read error may be the cause. This chain connects TRBV7-3 to TRBJ1-1; D gene ambiguous. Germline-derived CDR1 and CDR2 are SGHTA and FQGTGA. The CDR3 totals 14 residues. The CDR3, as DNA: TGTGCCAGCAGCCCCAGTTCGGTGAACACTGGAGCTTTCTTT. This gives the protein CASSPSSVNTGAFF.